This T cell receptor beta chain was sequenced during a study of blood T cell repertoires in COVID-19. Study-wide context: Acute-phase and convalescent COVID-19 samples originated in the United States, Italy and Spain.

Using immunoSEQ multiplex PCR, the repertoire was profiled, and TCRdb retains in-frame clones only, with some absent. Of about 30,000 clones listed, about 88% are singletons. Germline V CDR1 and CDR2: MDHEN, SYDVKM. V lost 3 bases and J 3 bases, leaving 8 bases between the germline ends. This CDR3 region has 13 residues. The sample comprised peripheral blood. The J gene is TRBJ2-5, the V gene TRBV28, with TRBD2 as a possible D gene (6 bases). This sequence was found in a human donor in a cohort sampled during active COVID-19. The donor label of this sample is uncertain. CDR3 sequence (DNA): TGTGCCAGCAGTTTGCCGGGAGAAGAGACCCAGTACTTC. Translating it yields CASSLPGEETQYF.